A selection of T cell receptor beta chains follows, all from one sample in a study of blood T cell repertoires in COVID-19. Method: immunoSEQ multiplex PCR; TCRdb's copy keeps in-frame clones and lacks some. This sample yields approximately 270,000 clones, of which just under 90% are seen a single time; 1.9% belongs to the top ten. Sample: PBMCs or T cells enriched from blood (not recorded which). Source of these receptors: an older woman who had recovered from COVID-19. Both conserved end residues are part of each CDR3. The order of the fields is D gene, clone size, J gene, V gene, CDR3 DNA, CDR3 protein. The D gene is left open where the match is weak. Not every row has a clone size; where given, it reads once, few, many or a size class.

TRBD2 | - | TRBJ2-2 | TRBV5-1 | TGCGCCAGCAGTTCGGGGGGGCCAGGGACCGGGGAGCTGTTTTTT | CASSSGGPGTGELFF
TRBD1 | - | TRBJ1-5 | TRBV7-2 | TGTGCCAGCAGCCGTCCCGGGACAGGGGGCGGTCAGCCCCAGCATTTT | CASSRPGTGGGQPQHF
TRBD2 | - | TRBJ2-7 | TRBV5-4 | TGTGCCAGCAGACGAGCGGGGGGGTACGAGCAGTACTTC | CASRRAGGYEQYF
TRBD1 | - | TRBJ1-4 | TRBV28 | TGTGCCAGCAGGTGGCGACAGGGAATTAATGAAAAACTGTTTTTT | CASRWRQGINEKLFF
- | - | TRBJ1-4 | TRBV5-1 | TGCGCCAGCAGCTTGGGGCAGGGCGGTGAAAAACTGTTTTTT | CASSLGQGGEKLFF
- | - | TRBJ2-3 | TRBV7-2 | TGTGCCAGCAGCTCCCCTAGACAGGCGGCAGATACGCAGTATTTT | CASSSPRQAADTQYF
- | - | TRBJ2-7 | TRBV14 | TGTGCCAGCAGCCAAGATTTCCCTCTGACTAGTATCTTGCCCTACGAGCAGTACTTC | CASSQDFPLTSILPYEQYF
TRBD1 | - | TRBJ2-7 | TRBV19 | TGTGCCAGTGCGGGCGGGACAGGGGCCCGGGAGCAGTACTTC | CASAGGTGAREQYF
TRBD1 | - | TRBJ1-5 | TRBV2 | TGTGCCTCAGGCGACAGGGGGCTTCGGCAGCCCCAGCATTTT | CASGDRGLRQPQHF
- | few | TRBJ2-1 | TRBV9 | TGTGCCAGCAGCGTAGGACTGTACTACAATGAGCAGTTCTTC | CASSVGLYYNEQFF
- | - | TRBJ2-5 | TRBV5-1 | TGCGCCAGCATCCGCGGGGACCAAAGCGGAGAGACCCAGTACTTC | CASIRGDQSGETQYF
TRBD1 | few | TRBJ1-4 | TRBV2 | TGTGCCAGCAGCTTCCAGGACAGGCGAGATTTT | CASSFQDRRDF
TRBD2 | - | TRBJ2-1 | TRBV5-1 | TGCGCCAGCAGCTTGATGACTAGCGGGAGTAGTGGTGAGCAGTTCTTC | CASSLMTSGSSGEQFF
- | - | TRBJ2-2 | TRBV19 | TGTGCCAATTTGGGGGGAAGACGAATAGGAGCTCAGTCAGAGCTGTTTTTT | CANLGGRRIGAQSELFF
- | - | TRBJ1-1 | TRBV5-4 | TGTGCCAGCAGCCAAGGGGGATATACTTTCTTT | CASSQGGYTFF
- | - | TRBJ1-4 | TRBV9 | TGTGCCAGCAGCGTAGGTTCCGGAGAAGGTGAAAAACTGTTTTTT | CASSVGSGEGEKLFF
TRBD2 | - | TRBJ2-1 | TRBV4-2 | TGTGCCAGCAGCCAAGTCGGGGGGAATGAGCAGTTCTTC | CASSQVGGNEQFF
TRBD1 | - | TRBJ2-7 | TRBV19 | TGTGCCAGTAGTATAGTTGGGACAGGGTTTTTCTACGAGCAGTACTTC | CASSIVGTGFFYEQYF
- | - | TRBJ2-1 | TRBV7-3 | TGTGCCAGCAGCGCACTTAGCTCTTACAATGAGCAGTTCTTC | CASSALSSYNEQFF
TRBD2 | - | TRBJ2-1 | TRBV19 | TGTGCCAGTAGTCCTTGGGGACTAGCGGGAGGTAAGCGCTACAATGAGCAGTTCTTC | CASSPWGLAGGKRYNEQFF
TRBD1 | - | TRBJ2-1 | TRBV28 | TGTGCCAGCAGTTCCCACCGGACAGGGTATCGCCCCGGTGAGCAGTTCTTC | CASSSHRTGYRPGEQFF
TRBD1 | - | TRBJ1-1 | TRBV27 | TGTGCCAGCAGTCTAAACAGGGGGCGCAGGACTGAAGCTTTCTTT | CASSLNRGRRTEAFF
- | - | TRBJ1-4 | TRBV11-2 | TGTGCCAGCAGCTTACGCGGGTACGCAACTAATGAAAAACTGTTTTTT | CASSLRGYATNEKLFF
TRBD1 | - | TRBJ1-1 | TRBV4-1 | TGCGCCAGCAGCCGGGACAGGGGCGTTGGAGCTTTCTTT | CASSRDRGVGAFF
- | - | TRBJ1-2 | TRBV28 | TGTGCCAGCAGTTTAGAGGCTCCGAGAAGTGGCTACACCTTC | CASSLEAPRSGYTF
TRBD2 | - | TRBJ2-1 | TRBV30 | TGTGCCTGGAGTAGAAGTAGGACTAGCGGAGACAATGAGCAGTTCTTC | CAWSRSRTSGDNEQFF
- | - | TRBJ2-7 | TRBV6-5 | TGTGCCACCTCAGAGAGGGAGGCCTACGAGCAGTACTTC | CATSEREAYEQYF
- | - | TRBJ2-3 | TRBV5-1 | TGCGCCAGCAGCTCGCTTGGGGGGGCGCAGGATGATACGCAGTATTTT | CASSSLGGAQDDTQYF
- | - | TRBJ1-2 | TRBV3-1/TRBV3-2 | TGTGCCAGCAGCCAGACAGTCTATGGCTACACCTTC | CASSQTVYGYTF
- | - | TRBJ1-2 | TRBV5-1 | TGCGCCAGCAGCACCTGGGGCAACTATGGCTACACCTTC | CASSTWGNYGYTF
- | - | TRBJ1-5 | TRBV6-5 | TGTGCCAGCAGTTACTCTTTCGGTTCGCATCAGCCCCAGCATTTT | CASSYSFGSHQPQHF
TRBD2 | - | TRBJ2-1 | TRBV19 | TGTGCCAGTAGTATGAGACTAGCGGGAGGATGGATTGACAATGAGCAGTTCTTC | CASSMRLAGGWIDNEQFF
TRBD1 | - | TRBJ1-4 | TRBV7-2 | TGTGCCAGCAGATTCCAGGGGGCAGCTGAAAAACTGTTTTTT | CASRFQGAAEKLFF
- | - | TRBJ2-3 | TRBV11-2 | TGTGCCAGCAGCTGGGGGGGCACAGATACGCAGTATTTT | CASSWGGTDTQYF
TRBD2 | - | TRBJ2-3 | TRBV6-5 | TGTGCCAGCAGTTACTCGATCGGTGCGGGGGGGGATACGCAGTATTTT | CASSYSIGAGGDTQYF
- | - | TRBJ2-3 | TRBV27 | TGTGCCAGCGCCTTGTGGCGGGCAAGCACAGATACGCAGTATTTT | CASALWRASTDTQYF
- | - | TRBJ2-3 | TRBV30 | TGTGCCTGGAGTGTCCATTCCCGCACAGATACGCAGTATTTT | CAWSVHSRTDTQYF
TRBD2 | - | TRBJ2-3 | TRBV7-3 | TGTGCCAGCAGCAGACTAGCGCTCACAGATACGCAGTATTTT | CASSRLALTDTQYF
TRBD2 | - | TRBJ2-7 | TRBV5-1 | TGCGCCAGCAGCTTGGATAGCGGGGGGCTCTACGAGCAGTACTTC | CASSLDSGGLYEQYF
- | - | TRBJ1-1 | TRBV4-1 | TGCGCCAGCAGCCAAGATTCGGGGGTCGGCACTGAAGCTTTCTTT | CASSQDSGVGTEAFF
- | - | TRBJ1-1 | TRBV12-3/TRBV12-4 | TGTGCCAGCAGTTTATTGGAGGCTGAAGCTTTCTTT | CASSLLEAEAFF
- | few | TRBJ1-2 | TRBV7-6 | TGTGCCAGCAGCTCAGACTGGAGCTACACCTTC | CASSSDWSYTF
- | - | TRBJ2-2 | TRBV7-6 | TGTGCCAGCAGCCCACAGAACACCGGGGAGCTGTTTTTT | CASSPQNTGELFF
- | few | TRBJ1-4 | TRBV3-1/TRBV3-2 | TGTGCCAGCAGCCAAAGGGGTGGGAATAATGAAAAACTGTTTTTT | CASSQRGGNNEKLFF
TRBD1 | - | TRBJ1-1 | TRBV7-6 | TGTGCCAGCAGCATGGACAGGGGCGACACTGAAGCTTTCTTT | CASSMDRGDTEAFF
TRBD1 | - | TRBJ1-6 | TRBV7-9 | TGTGCCAGCAGCTTCGTGACAGGGTCACCCCTCCACTTT | CASSFVTGSPLHF
TRBD1 | - | TRBJ1-6 | TRBV18 | TGTGCCAGCTCACCAGGACAGGGCAATTCACCCCTCCACTTT | CASSPGQGNSPLHF
TRBD1 | - | TRBJ2-7 | TRBV19 | TGTGCCAGTAGTATCAGGGGGCGCGGCGAGCAGTACTTC | CASSIRGRGEQYF